This TCR beta chain was sequenced in a study of lymphopenia after photon versus proton radiotherapy. General study points: Photon-treated patients lost naive T cells and TCR diversity; proton-treated stayed stable.

Data came from immunoSEQ multiplex PCR; TCRdb stores just in-frame clones and leaves some out. The sample shows about 50,000 clones, about 92% of them seen only once. Of note for this clone: Its antigen is undetermined.

Looked up from germline, CDR1 is LNHDA and CDR2 is SQIVND (reference sequence). CDR3 length: 17 residues. V shed 1 base and J 7 bases; nucleotides not matched to a gene: 12. The sequenced sample was peripheral blood, obtained from a patient treated with photon-based radiotherapy. This sequence originates from a middle-aged woman with cholangiocarcinoma. V gene TRBV19 combines with J gene TRBJ1-1, with TRBD1 matching 10 bases. The CDR3 here is CASSIVLIGQGGVEAFF. The DNA for the CDR3 is TGTGCCAGTAGTATAGTCCTCATCGGACAGGGGGGGGTTGAAGCTTTCTTT.